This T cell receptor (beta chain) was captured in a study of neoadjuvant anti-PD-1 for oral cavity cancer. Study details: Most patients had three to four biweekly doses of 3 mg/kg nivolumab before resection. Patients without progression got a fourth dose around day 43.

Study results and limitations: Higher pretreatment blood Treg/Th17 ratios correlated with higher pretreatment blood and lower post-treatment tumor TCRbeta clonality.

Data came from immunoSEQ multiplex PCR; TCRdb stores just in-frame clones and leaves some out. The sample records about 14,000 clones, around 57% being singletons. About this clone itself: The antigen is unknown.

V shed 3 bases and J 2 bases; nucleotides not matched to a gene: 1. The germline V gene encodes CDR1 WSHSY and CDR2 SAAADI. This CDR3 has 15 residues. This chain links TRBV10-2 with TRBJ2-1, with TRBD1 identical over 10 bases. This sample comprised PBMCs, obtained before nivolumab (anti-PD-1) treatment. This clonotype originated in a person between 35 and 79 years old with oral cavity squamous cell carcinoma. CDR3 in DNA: TGCGCCAGCAGTGACGGACAGGGGGCCTACAATGAGCAGTTCTTC. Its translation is CASSDGQGAYNEQFF.